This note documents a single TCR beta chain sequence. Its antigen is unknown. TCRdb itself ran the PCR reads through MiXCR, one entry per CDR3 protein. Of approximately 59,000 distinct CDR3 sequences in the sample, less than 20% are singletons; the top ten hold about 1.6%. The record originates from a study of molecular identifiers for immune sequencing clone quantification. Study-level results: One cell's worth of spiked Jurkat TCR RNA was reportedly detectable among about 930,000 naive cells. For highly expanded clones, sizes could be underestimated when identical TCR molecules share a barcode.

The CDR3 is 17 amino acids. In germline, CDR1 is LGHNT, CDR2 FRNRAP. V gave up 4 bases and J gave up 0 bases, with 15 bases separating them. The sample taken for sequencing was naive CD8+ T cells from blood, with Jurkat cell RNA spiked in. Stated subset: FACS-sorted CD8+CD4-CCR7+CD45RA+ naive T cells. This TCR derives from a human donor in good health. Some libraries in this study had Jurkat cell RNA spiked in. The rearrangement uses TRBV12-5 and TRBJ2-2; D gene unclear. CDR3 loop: CASGSFRVTTNTGELFF. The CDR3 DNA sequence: TGTGCTAGTGGTTCCTTCCGGGTGACAACGAACACCGGGGAGCTGTTTTTT.